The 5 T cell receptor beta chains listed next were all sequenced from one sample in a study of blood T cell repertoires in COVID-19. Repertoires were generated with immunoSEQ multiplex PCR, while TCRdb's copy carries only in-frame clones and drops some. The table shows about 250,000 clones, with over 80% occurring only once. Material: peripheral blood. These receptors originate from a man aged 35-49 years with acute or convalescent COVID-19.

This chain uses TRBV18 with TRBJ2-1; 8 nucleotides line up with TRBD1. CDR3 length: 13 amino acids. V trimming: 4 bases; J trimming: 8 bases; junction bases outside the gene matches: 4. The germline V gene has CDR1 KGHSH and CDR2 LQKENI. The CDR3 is CASSQGQGYEQFF. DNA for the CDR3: TGTGCCAGCTCACAAGGACAGGGCTATGAGCAGTTCTTC. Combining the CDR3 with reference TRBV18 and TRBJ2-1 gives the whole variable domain NAGVMQNPRHLVRRRGQEARLRCSPMKGHSHVYWYRQLPEEGLKFMVYLQKENIIDESGMPKERFSAEFPKEGPSILRIQQVVRGDSAAYFCASSQGQGYEQFFGPGTRLTVL.

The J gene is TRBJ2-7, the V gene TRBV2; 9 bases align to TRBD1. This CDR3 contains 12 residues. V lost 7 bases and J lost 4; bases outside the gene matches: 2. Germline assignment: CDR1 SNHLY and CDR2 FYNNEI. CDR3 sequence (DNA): TGTGCCAGCAAACAGGGGGCTTACGAGCAGTACTTC. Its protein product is CASKQGAYEQYF.

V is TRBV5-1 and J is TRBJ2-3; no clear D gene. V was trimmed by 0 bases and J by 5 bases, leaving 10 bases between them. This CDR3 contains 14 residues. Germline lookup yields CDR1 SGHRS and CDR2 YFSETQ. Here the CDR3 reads CASSLDSTRDTQYF. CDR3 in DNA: TGCGCCAGCAGCTTGGATTCTACGAGAGATACGCAGTATTTT.

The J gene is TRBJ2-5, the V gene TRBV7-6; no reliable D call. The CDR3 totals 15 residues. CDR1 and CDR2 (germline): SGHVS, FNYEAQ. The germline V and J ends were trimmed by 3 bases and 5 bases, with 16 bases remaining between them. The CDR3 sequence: CASSFRPTGAETQYF. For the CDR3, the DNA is TGTGCCAGCAGCTTCCGACCAACTGGAGCGGAGACCCAGTACTTC.

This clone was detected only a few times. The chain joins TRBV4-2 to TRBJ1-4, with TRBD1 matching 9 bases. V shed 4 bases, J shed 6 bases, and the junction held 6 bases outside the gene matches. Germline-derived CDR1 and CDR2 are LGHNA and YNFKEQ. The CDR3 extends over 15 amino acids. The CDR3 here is CASSLRTGVDEKLFF. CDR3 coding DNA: TGTGCCAGCAGCCTCCGGACAGGGGTGGATGAAAAACTGTTTTTT.